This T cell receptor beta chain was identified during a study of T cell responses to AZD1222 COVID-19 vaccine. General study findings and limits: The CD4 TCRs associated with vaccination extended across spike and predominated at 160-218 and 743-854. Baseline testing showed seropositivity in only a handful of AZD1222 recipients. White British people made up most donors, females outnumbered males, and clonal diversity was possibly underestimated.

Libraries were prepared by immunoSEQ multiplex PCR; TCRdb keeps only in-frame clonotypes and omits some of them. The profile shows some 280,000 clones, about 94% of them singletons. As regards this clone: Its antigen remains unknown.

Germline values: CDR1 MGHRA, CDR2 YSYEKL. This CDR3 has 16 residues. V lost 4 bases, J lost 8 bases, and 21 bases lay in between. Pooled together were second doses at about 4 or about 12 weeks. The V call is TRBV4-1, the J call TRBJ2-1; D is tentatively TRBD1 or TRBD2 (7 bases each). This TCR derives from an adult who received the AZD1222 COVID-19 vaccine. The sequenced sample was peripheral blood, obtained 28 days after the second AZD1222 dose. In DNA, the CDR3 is TGCGCCAGCAGCCCCCTAGGGGAGGGGGCGGGGTATGAGCAGTTCTTC. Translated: CASSPLGEGAGYEQFF.